The 16 T cell receptor beta chains below were found in one sample sequenced in a study of T cells expressing NK-cell markers (dated by TCRdb to about 2020). Library preparation was by 5' RACE. TCRdb shows the sequencer as Illumina HiSeq 2000. TCRdb reprocessed the reads, reporting each CDR3 protein sequence once and no DNA. The sample table records 400,000 or so distinct CDR3 sequences. Of the sample, about 11% falls within the top ten clones. Sequenced material: blood T cells: a sorted CD56 or NKG2C T cell subset, CD4+ or CD8+ T cells, or bulk PBMC T cells (not recorded which). These receptors were obtained from a woman aged 45-59 years in good health. Donor details come from another sample of the same person, matched by shared clones.

The chain uses TRBV5-8 and TRBJ2-1; TCRdb indicates TRBD1, and absent DNA this call remains unverified. This CDR3 is built from 17 residues. Germline-derived CDR1 and CDR2 are SGHTS and YDEGEE. The CDR3 reads CASSTSSGTGRYNEQFF.

J is TRBJ2-7 and V is TRBV4-2; TCRdb lists TRBD2, though no DNA is available to test this call. CDR1 is LGHNA, CDR2 YNFKEQ, per germline. CDR3 size: 16 residues. The CDR3: CASSQNLGTRSYEQYF.

The chain joins TRBV11-3 to TRBJ2-1; the TCRdb D gene call, TRBD2, has no DNA to confirm it. The CDR3 has 17 amino acids. The germline V gene encodes CDR1 SGHNT and CDR2 YENEEA. CDR3 amino acids: CASRPDRALETYNEQFF.

This sequence joins TRBV20-1 and TRBJ2-5. The CDR3 contains 17 residues. Germline-derived CDR1 and CDR2 are DFQATT and SNEGSKA (reference sequence). The CDR3 sequence: CSAGVRSRTSLGETQYF.

The CDR3 protein is CASSLGGTTNYNEQFF. The chain links TRBV5-1 to TRBJ2-1; TCRdb's D call of TRBD2 is untestable without DNA. Germline loops: CDR1 SGHRS, CDR2 YFSETQ. CDR3 size: 16 residues.

V is TRBV20-1 and J is TRBJ2-7; TCRdb reports TRBD1, a call that lacks DNA to check it against. CDR1 DFQATT and CDR2 SNEGSKA come from the germline V gene (reference sequence). CDR3 size: 13 residues. CDR3 residues: CSAWDGRAYEQYF.

CDR3 amino acids: CASSQGGGGGDTQYF. This rearrangement joins TRBV3-1 to TRBJ2-3; TCRdb selects TRBD1, and the lack of DNA leaves this call unchecked. This CDR3 is 15 amino acids long. The germline V gene encodes CDR1 LGHDT and CDR2 YNNKEL (reference sequence).

The chain combines TRBV12-3 or TRBV12-4 with TRBJ2-1; TCRdb selects TRBD1, and the lack of DNA leaves this call unchecked. CDR3 size: 15 residues. CDR3: CASLTEEQGTNEQFF.

This chain connects TRBV29-1 to TRBJ1-4. The CDR3 runs 14 residues. CDR1 is SQVTM, CDR2 ANQGSEA, per germline. The CDR3 reads CSGGDSLANEKLFF.

The J gene is TRBJ2-2, the V gene TRBV7-3. This CDR3 region has 12 residues. CDR1 SGHTA and CDR2 FQGTGA come from the germline V gene. The CDR3 loop is CASSENTGELFF.

The chain combines TRBV9 with TRBJ2-3. The CDR3 loop spans 15 amino acids. Germline CDR1 reads SGDLS; CDR2 reads YYNGEE. CDR3 loop: CASSGTSVSTDTQYF.

The V gene is TRBV5-1, the J gene TRBJ2-3. The CDR3 spans 13 residues. From germline, CDR1 is SGHRS and CDR2 YFSETQ. The CDR3 reads CASSLAAADTQYF.

This chain links TRBV7-3 with TRBJ2-1; TCRdb outputs TRBD1, but without DNA this stays unchecked. Per the germline V gene, CDR1 is SGHTA and CDR2 is FQGTGA. The CDR3 has 16 amino acids. CDR3 sequence: CASSISGTGWYNEQFF.

J is TRBJ2-7 and V is TRBV28; without DNA, the TCRdb call of TRBD2 cannot be checked. CDR3 length equals 15 residues. Germline loops: CDR1 MDHEN, CDR2 SYDVKM. This CDR3 reads CASTLKVSGSYEQYF.

This sequence joins TRBV12-3 or TRBV12-4 and TRBJ1-2; TCRdb picks TRBD1, but there is no DNA to check that call. This CDR3 is 15 amino acids long. CDR3: CASSYGGGPGYGYTF.

The V and J genes are TRBV3-1 and TRBJ2-1; with no DNA, the TCRdb D assignment of TRBD2 cannot be verified. Per the germline V gene, CDR1 is LGHDT and CDR2 is YNNKEL (reference sequence). CDR3 size: 21 residues. The CDR3 loop reads CASSYYPGLAGGPSSYNEQFF.